This T cell receptor beta chain was identified in a study of breast tumors, draining lymph nodes, adjacent tissues. Study-level findings and limits: Tumor and nontumor repertoires were significantly more similar in luminal-like than in basal-like breast cancer. Tumors had less TCR diversity than lymph nodes, more than nontumor tissue. Most tumor T cells seemingly derive from lymph node, then expand in tumor. Tumor T cell lymph node origin was a supported hypothesis, not proven.

This CDR3 has 14 amino acids. The V end lost 1 base, the J end lost 2 bases, and 5 bases lay between the germline ends. Germline CDR1 SGHAT, CDR2 FQNNGV. From the multiplex PCR reads, TCRdb called clonotypes with MiXCR, one entry per CDR3 protein. The repertoire consists of 140,000 or so distinct CDR3 sequences, with around a third occurring once and the leading ten covering about 2.5%. This clonotype was seen at least ten times. The antigen is not known. Axillary draining lymph nodes of breast cancer patients supplied the node samples. The sequenced sample was axillary lymph node tissue. V is TRBV11-2 and J is TRBJ1-4; D gene ambiguous. The sequence was collected from a female donor with breast cancer. Some clones in this sample may be carry-over from other donors' samples. The CDR3 bases are TGTGCCAGCAGCTTAGTAGAGACTAATGAAAAACTGTTTTTT. It is translated as CASSLVETNEKLFF. Drawing the rest from reference TRBV11-2 and TRBJ1-4, the complete variable domain is EAGVAQSPRYKIIEKRQSVAFWCNPISGHATLYWYQQILGQGPKLLIQFQNNGVVDDSQLPKDRFSAERLKGVDSTLKIQPAKLEDSAVYLCASSLVETNEKLFFGSGTQLSVL.